These 17 T cell receptor beta chains share one sample of origin, sequenced in a study of T cells in Graves' hyperthyroidism and ophthalmopathy (dated by TCRdb to 2018 to 2020). The library came from multiplex PCR. Sequencing relied on an Illumina HiSeq 2000. The TCR beta CDR3 regions were amplified from RNA transcripts. For the first round of RT-PCR on the TCR CDR3, the HTBI primer set was used together with the Qiagen OneStep RT-PCR kit. The raw public reads went through TCRdb reprocessing: fastp at Q25, MiXCR clone calling, in-frame beta chains kept. Here each entry gathers all rows of one CDR3 protein and keeps the most common genes and DNA. The sample table shows a few hundred thousand distinct CDR3 sequences, and about 14% are seen once. Approximately 12% of the sample is in the top ten clones. Sample: blood. Source of these receptors: a woman in her 40s with Graves' hyperthyroidism that later progressed to Graves' ophthalmopathy.

This clonotype was observed at least ten times. V is TRBV20-1 and J is TRBJ2-5, with a weak D call TRBD1 (6 bases). Looked up from germline, CDR1 is DFQATT and CDR2 is SNEGSKA (reference sequence). V lost 1 base to trimming and J lost 5 bases, with 14 bases between them. The CDR3 covers 14 residues. The CDR3, as DNA: TGCAGTGCTAGAGGGTGGACAGCTAGCGAGACCCAGTACTTC. Its protein is CSARGWTASETQYF.

This clonotype was seen many times. The chain has TRBV7-9 and TRBJ2-1, with D perhaps assigned TRBD1 or TRBD2 (5 bases each). Trimming shortened V by 1 base and J by 4 bases, and 17 bases separated the two germline ends. The CDR3 loop spans 17 amino acids. CDR1 SEHNR and CDR2 FQNEAQ come from the germline V gene (reference sequence). The CDR3 DNA sequence: TGTGCCAGCAGCTTAGGGTTGGGGGTCAAGGTATACAATGAGCAGTTCTTC. Protein product: CASSLGLGVKVYNEQFF.

This clonotype was seen more than once but under ten times. This chain connects TRBV4-1 to TRBJ1-1; D is unresolved. CDR1 and CDR2 (germline): MGHRA, YSYEKL. V was trimmed by 4 bases and J by 2 bases, leaving 11 bases between them. The CDR3 spans 14 residues. CDR3 loop: CASSPRVTNTEAFF. The CDR3 bases are TGCGCCAGCAGCCCGAGAGTGACCAACACTGAAGCTTTCTTT.

V gene TRBV20-1 combines with J gene TRBJ2-3; D possibly corresponds to TRBD1 (6 bases). Per germline, CDR1 DFQATT and CDR2 SNEGSKA (reference sequence). The CDR3 is 14 amino acids. V shed 2 bases and J shed 7 bases, with 16 bases lying between them. The CDR3 loop reads CSARPPDSLNTQYF. DNA of the CDR3: TGCAGTGCTAGACCCCCGGACAGTCTTAATACGCAGTATTTT.

Here the CDR3 DNA reads TGTGCCAGTAGTATCCCCGGACAGGGACGGAGCAATCAGCCCCAGCATTTT. Translation gives CASSIPGQGRSNQPQHF. The J gene is TRBJ1-5, the V gene TRBV19; the match to TRBD1 covers 8 bases. The CDR3 is 17 amino acids. Germline CDR1 and CDR2: LNHDA and SQIVND (reference sequence). V was clipped by 3 bases and J by 1 base; unmatched bases: 8. The full variable domain, with the rest looked up from reference TRBV19 and TRBJ1-5, is DGGITQSPKYLFRKEGQNVTLSCEQNLNHDAMYWYRQDPGQGLRLIYYSQIVNDFQKGDIAEGYSVSREKKESFPLTVTSAQKNPTAFYLCASSIPGQGRSNQPQHFGDGTRLSIL.

The V gene is TRBV28, the J gene TRBJ1-6; tentative D call: TRBD1 (5 bases). This CDR3 has 16 residues. V lost 7 bases, J lost 5 bases, and 18 bases lay in between. CDR1 is MDHEN and CDR2 is SYDVKM in the germline V gene. The CDR3 is CASNLGPRVNNSPLHF. CDR3 nucleotide sequence: TGTGCCAGCAACCTAGGGCCCAGGGTCAATAATTCACCCCTCCACTTT. The variable domain in full, completed from reference TRBV28 and TRBJ1-6, reads DVKVTQSSRYLVKRTGEKVFLECVQDMDHENMFWYRQDPGLGLRLIYFSYDVKMKEKGDIPEGYSVSREKKERFSLILESASTNQTSMYLCASNLGPRVNNSPLHFGNGTRLTVT.

This clonotype came up many times. This rearrangement joins TRBV6-1 to TRBJ2-2, with D perhaps TRBD1 (5 bases). The CDR3 sequence is 15 residues long. The germline V gene has CDR1 MNHNS and CDR2 SASEGT. Between the trimmed V and J ends, which lost 1 base and 9 bases, there was a span of 15 bases. CDR3 protein: CASSEEGAGLRELFF. In DNA form, the CDR3 reads TGTGCCAGCAGTGAAGAAGGGGCAGGGCTCCGGGAGCTGTTTTTT.

In its sample, this clonotype was seen a few times. The J gene is TRBJ2-1, the V gene TRBV19, with TRBD1 as a possible D gene (5 bases). The CDR3 loop spans 14 amino acids. Germline CDR1 is LNHDA and CDR2 is SQIVND (reference sequence). The V end was cut by 10 bases, the J end by 5 bases, with 18 bases between. DNA for the CDR3: TGTGCCACCCAAGGGCGCAGGGCCCACAATGAGCAGTTCTTC. This encodes CATQGRRAHNEQFF.

This clonotype has ten or more counts. The chain combines TRBV20-1 with TRBJ1-4; D possibly corresponds to TRBD1 (5 bases). The CDR3 contains 16 residues. Germline-derived CDR1 and CDR2 are DFQATT and SNEGSKA (reference sequence). Trimming cost V 0 bases and J 4 bases, with 15 bases left between them. The DNA of the CDR3 is TGCAGTGCTAGAGACAGCCGGGACGCCCGTAATGAAAAACTGTTTTTT. This codes for CSARDSRDARNEKLFF.

This clonotype showed up many times. The chain couples TRBV9 to TRBJ2-5; possibly TRBD2 for D (5 bases). This CDR3 comprises 16 residues. The ends were cut back, 0 bases at V and 5 bases at J, with 17 bases in the middle. CDR1 and CDR2 (germline): SGDLS, YYNGEE. The CDR3 nucleotides read TGTGCCAGCAGCGTAGGCCTAGCTAAGACGGGGGAGACCCAGTACTTC. Amino acids: CASSVGLAKTGETQYF.

This clonotype has at least ten counts. The chain is built from TRBV28 and TRBJ2-1; possible D gene TRBD2, 6 bases. Trimming took off 2 bases at V and 6 bases at J, with 17 bases between the two ends. The length of the CDR3 is 16 residues. Germline V gene lookup returns CDR1 MDHEN and CDR2 SYDVKM. CDR3 residues: CASSLSLREVGNEQFF. In nucleotides, the CDR3 is TGTGCCAGCAGTTTAAGCCTCAGGGAGGTGGGCAATGAGCAGTTCTTC.

This clonotype was recorded at least ten times. The rearrangement links TRBV20-1 to TRBJ1-1, with no clear D. The CDR3 is 16 amino acids. Per germline, CDR1 DFQATT and CDR2 SNEGSKA (reference sequence). V was pared by 7 bases and J by 3 bases, with 24 bases between. CDR3 loop: CSVAGPRNLLDTEAFF. The CDR3 DNA reads as TGCAGTGTTGCCGGCCCCCGAAACCTCCTGGACACTGAAGCTTTCTTT.

This clonotype was observed many times. V is TRBV20-1 and J is TRBJ2-7; 7 bases are shared with TRBD1. V shed 7 bases and J 5 bases; nucleotides not matched to a gene: 11. CDR3 length: 13 residues. Germline V gives CDR1 DFQATT, CDR2 SNEGSKA (reference sequence). The CDR3 DNA sequence: TGCAGTGATTCAGGGGGAATAGGCAACGAGCAGTACTTC. Its protein is CSDSGGIGNEQYF.

The sample holds many counts of this clonotype. V and J are TRBV28 and TRBJ2-1, with 8 bases that match TRBD1. V trimming: 0 bases; J trimming: 6 bases; junction bases outside the gene matches: 4. This CDR3 has 15 amino acids. CDR1 is MDHEN, CDR2 SYDVKM, per germline. CDR3 loop: CASSLWHRGFNEQFF. The CDR3 coding sequence is TGTGCCAGCAGTTTATGGCACAGGGGGTTCAATGAGCAGTTCTTC.

This clonotype was seen ten or more times. The rearrangement links TRBV29-1 to TRBJ1-2; 7 nucleotides line up with TRBD1. Germline V gene data show CDR1 as SQVTM and CDR2 as ANQGSEA. This CDR3 has 14 amino acids. J gave up 2 bases and V 5 bases, and 8 bases lay outside the gene matches. The CDR3 DNA follows: TGCAGCGTTCCGGGGAGACAGGGAAACTATGGCTACACCTTC. It specifies CSVPGRQGNYGYTF.

This clonotype was counted ten times or more. The V and J genes are TRBV12-3 or TRBV12-4 and TRBJ1-3, with D uncertain. CDR3 length: 16 residues. V lost 1 base, J lost 0 bases, and 10 bases lay in between. CDR3: CASSLEPRNSGNTIYF. The DNA for the CDR3 is TGTGCCAGCAGTTTAGAGCCCCGGAACTCTGGAAACACCATATATTTT.

This clonotype was observed many times. V and J are TRBV20-1 and TRBJ1-4; TRBD1 agrees at 7 bases. Germline-derived CDR1 and CDR2 are DFQATT and SNEGSKA (reference sequence). J was trimmed by 7 bases and V by 2 bases; bases with no gene match: 10. This CDR3 comprises 15 residues. The CDR3 region has the DNA TGCAGTGCTAGAAGCCCCGACAGGGAGGGTGAAAAACTGTTTTTT. Its protein is CSARSPDREGEKLFF.